The 30 T cell receptor beta chains below all came from one sample that was sequenced in a study of OX40 agonist ivuxolimab in advanced cancers. Clones were read by immunoSEQ multiplex PCR, and TCRdb kept only the in-frame ones, dropping some. The profile covers 60,000 or so clones, with roughly 85% appearing a single time and roughly 0.77% taken by the ten largest. Specimen: CD4+ or CD8+ T cells sorted from blood, collected in a trial of the OX40 agonist ivuxolimab. The receptor set was obtained from an adult with an advanced solid tumor such as melanoma, head and neck, liver or kidney cancer.

The chain uses TRBV6-1 and TRBJ1-5, with D tentatively TRBD1 (5 bases). This CDR3 has 13 amino acids. The germline CDR1 and CDR2 sequences are MNHNS and SASEGT. Trimming cost V 6 bases and J 1 base, with 7 bases left between them. CDR3 in amino acids: CASSGDSNQPQHF. CDR3 DNA sequence: TGTGCCAGCAGCGGGGACAGCAATCAGCCCCAGCATTTT.

The rearrangement links TRBV7-9 to TRBJ2-3; TRBD2 might be the D (5 bases). The germline V gene has CDR1 SEHNR and CDR2 FQNEAQ (reference sequence). V lost 4 bases and J lost 7, with 9 bases in between. This CDR3 contains 12 residues. As DNA, the CDR3 is TGTGCCAGCAGCTCCCAGCGGAATACGCAGTATTTT. It codes for CASSSQRNTQYF. Full variable domain (rest looked up from reference TRBV7-9 and TRBJ2-3): DTGVSQNPRHKITKRGQNVTFRCDPISEHNRLYWYRQTLGQGPEFLTYFQNEAQLEKSRLLSDRFSAERPKGSFSTLEIQRTEQGDSAMYLCASSSQRNTQYFGPGTRLTVL.

The rearrangement joins TRBV18 to TRBJ2-2; D is unclear. Germline loops: CDR1 KGHSH, CDR2 LQKENI. Deletions cut 3 bases from V and 5 bases from J, with 10 bases between. The CDR3 consists of 14 residues. The CDR3 region is CASSPDFLTGELFF. In nucleotides, the CDR3 is TGTGCCAGCTCACCTGACTTTCTTACCGGGGAGCTGTTTTTT.

The V gene is TRBV5-5, the J gene TRBJ1-2; D ambiguous. This CDR3 has 14 amino acids. V lost 4 bases and J 4 bases, leaving 14 bases between the germline ends. Germline CDR1 SGHKS, CDR2 YYEKEE (reference sequence). In DNA, the CDR3 is TGTGCCAGCAGCCCCGACGGCTTCCTCTATGGCTACACCTTC. As protein: CASSPDGFLYGYTF.

This clone was seen only once. J is TRBJ1-4 and V is TRBV2; D uncertain. The CDR3 covers 11 residues. Trimming took 6 bases from V and 7 from J, leaving 6 bases between them. Germline V gene data show CDR1 as SNHLY and CDR2 as FYNNEI. The CDR3 sequence is CASREGEKLFF. As DNA, the CDR3 is TGTGCCAGCAGGGAGGGTGAAAAACTGTTTTTT.

The rearrangement links TRBV12-5 to TRBJ2-2; weak D call: TRBD1 (5 bases). The germline CDR1 and CDR2 sequences are LGHNT and FRNRAP. The length of the CDR3 is 16 residues. The V gene lost 5 bases and the J gene lost 2 bases, with 15 bases spanning the gap. This chain's CDR3 is CASGGRANTNTGELFF. The CDR3 DNA is TGTGCTAGTGGTGGCAGGGCAAATACCAACACCGGGGAGCTGTTTTTT.

This clone is a singleton in its sample. The chain is built from TRBV2 and TRBJ2-1, with 9 bases matching TRBD2. V was clipped by 1 base and J by 7 bases; unmatched bases: 5. Germline V gene lookup returns CDR1 SNHLY and CDR2 FYNNEI. The CDR3 totals 15 residues. The CDR3 sequence is CASSEVAGGVNEQFF. The CDR3 coding sequence is TGTGCCAGCAGTGAAGTGGCGGGAGGGGTGAATGAGCAGTTCTTC. The whole variable domain, filled in from reference TRBV2 and TRBJ2-1, reads EPEVTQTPSHQVTQMGQEVILRCVPISNHLYFYWYRQILGQKVEFLVSFYNNEISEKSEIFDDQFSVERPDGSNFTLKIRSTKLEDSAMYFCASSEVAGGVNEQFFGPGTRLTVL.

V and J are TRBV4-1 and TRBJ2-5; D possibly uses TRBD1 or TRBD2 (6 bases each). CDR1 is MGHRA, CDR2 YSYEKL, per germline. CDR3 length equals 14 residues. V was trimmed by 0 bases and J by 9 bases, leaving 14 bases between them. The CDR3 nucleotides read TGCGCCAGCAGCCAAGATTGGGGGGACATGGCCCAGTACTTC. This sequence encodes CASSQDWGDMAQYF.

The chain carries TRBV30 and TRBJ2-7; 8 positions agree with TRBD1. CDR3 size: 14 residues. CDR1 GTSNPN and CDR2 SVGIG come from the germline V gene (reference sequence). After removal of 1 base from V and 2 bases from J, the junction contained 4 bases not matched to a gene. The CDR3 coding sequence is TGTGCCTGGAGTGGCGGACAGGGCCCCTACGAGCAGTACTTC. This sequence encodes CAWSGGQGPYEQYF.

The chain carries TRBV5-1 and TRBJ1-2; no firm D call. Deletions cut 0 bases from V and 2 bases from J, with 8 bases between. Germline-derived CDR1 and CDR2 are SGHRS and YFSETQ. The CDR3 runs to 14 residues. CDR3 sequence reads: CASSLAPGNYGYTF. The CDR3 DNA sequence: TGCGCCAGCAGCTTGGCTCCGGGCAACTATGGCTACACCTTC.

The chain couples TRBV29-1 to TRBJ1-4; 11 positions agree with TRBD1. The germline V gene encodes CDR1 SQVTM and CDR2 ANQGSEA. Trimming took 4 bases from V and 7 from J; bases not matched to a gene: 2. The CDR3 is made up of 13 amino acids. The CDR3 here is CSVAGTGGEKLFF. The CDR3 DNA sequence: TGCAGCGTTGCCGGGACAGGGGGTGAAAAACTGTTTTTT.

The CDR3, as DNA: TGTGCCAGCAGCACGGGACAGGGGCGAGTTAATGAAAAACTGTTTTTT. The encoded protein is CASSTGQGRVNEKLFF. The chain couples TRBV7-9 to TRBJ1-4; 10 bases align to TRBD1. The CDR3 extends over 16 amino acids. Germline V gene data show CDR1 as SEHNR and CDR2 as FQNEAQ (reference sequence). V lost 5 bases, J lost 4 bases, and 7 bases stayed unmatched.

This clone is judged medium-sized (0.01 to 0.1%). This rearrangement joins TRBV5-6 to TRBJ2-7; D is undetermined. The CDR3 is made up of 12 amino acids. Germline V gene data show CDR1 as SGHDT and CDR2 as YYEEEE. V was shortened by 2 bases and J by 11 bases, with 14 bases between the two germline ends. For the CDR3, the DNA is TGTGCCAGCAGCTTTCAGGCCCGTATGGAGTACTTC. This gives the protein CASSFQARMEYF.

V is TRBV11-2 and J is TRBJ2-2, with TRBD1 as a possible D gene (5 bases). Germline V gene data show CDR1 as SGHAT and CDR2 as FQNNGV. The CDR3 totals 15 residues. Trimming pared 3 bases from V and 2 bases from J, leaving 10 bases between. CDR3 amino acids: CASSFQTDNTGELFF. The CDR3 DNA reads TGTGCCAGCAGCTTTCAGACAGATAACACCGGGGAGCTGTTTTTT.

The genes are TRBV7-9 and TRBJ1-6; D not resolved. Germline CDR1 reads SEHNR; CDR2 reads FQNEAQ (reference sequence). V shed 1 base and J shed 5 bases, with 9 bases lying between them. The CDR3 runs to 15 residues. The DNA of the CDR3 is TGTGCCAGCAGCTTAGGTTACAGCCATAATTCACCCCTCCACTTT. It specifies CASSLGYSHNSPLHF. The full variable domain, completed using reference TRBV7-9 and TRBJ1-6, is DTGVSQNPRHKITKRGQNVTFRCDPISEHNRLYWYRQTLGQGPEFLTYFQNEAQLEKSRLLSDRFSAERPKGSFSTLEIQRTEQGDSAMYLCASSLGYSHNSPLHFGNGTRLTVT.

This chain links TRBV6-5 with TRBJ1-4, with 10 positions matching TRBD1. Germline V gene lookup returns CDR1 MNHEY and CDR2 SVGAGI. The V and J ends lost 6 bases and 8 bases, in that order; junction bases with no gene match: 6. The CDR3 runs to 14 residues. The CDR3 DNA reads as TGTGCCAGCAGCAGACAGGGGGCAGGGGAAAAACTGTTTTTT. It encodes CASSRQGAGEKLFF.

This chain joins TRBV11-2 and TRBJ1-1; D is possibly TRBD1 (6 bases). With 5 bases removed from V and 1 base from J, the gap between germline ends came to 11 bases. The CDR3 is 14 residues long. From germline, CDR1 is SGHAT and CDR2 FQNNGV. CDR3 sequence (DNA): TGTGCCAGCAGCCAACAGGGAGGGAACACTGAAGCTTTCTTT. It translates to CASSQQGGNTEAFF.

The chain carries TRBV1 and TRBJ1-3; the table gives TRBD1 as D, unverified against the DNA. TRBV1 is assigned pseudogene status. The CDR3 is 13 amino acids. CDR3: CTSQGSSGNTIYF. CDR3 in DNA: TGCACCAGCCAGGGGAGCTCTGGAAACACCATATATTTT.

This chain joins TRBV28 and TRBJ2-2; TRBD1 agrees at 7 bases. The CDR3 has 14 amino acids. V lost 6 bases, J lost 7 bases, and 8 bases stayed unmatched. Germline V gene sequence: CDR1 MDHEN, CDR2 SYDVKM. The CDR3 nucleotides read TGTGCCAGCAGCCCGGGACAGAGGGGCGGGGAGCTGTTTTTT. Translating gives CASSPGQRGGELFF. Full variable domain (outside the CDR3, taken from reference TRBV28 and TRBJ2-2): DVKVTQSSRYLVKRTGEKVFLECVQDMDHENMFWYRQDPGLGLRLIYFSYDVKMKEKGDIPEGYSVSREKKERFSLILESASTNQTSMYLCASSPGQRGGELFFGEGSRLTVL.

This clone was counted only a few times. This chain links TRBV30 with TRBJ2-7; a possible D gene is TRBD2 (6 bases). The CDR3 runs 15 residues. The V end lost 4 bases, the J end lost 7 bases, and 23 bases lay between the germline ends. Looked up from germline, CDR1 is GTSNPN and CDR2 is SVGIG (reference sequence). For the CDR3, the DNA is TGTGCCTGGACTGGTTGGGGTACCTCCCGGGGGGAGCAGTACTTC. Translated: CAWTGWGTSRGEQYF.

The V and J genes are TRBV7-6 and TRBJ2-5, with 8 bases lining up with TRBD2. With V trimmed by 1 base and J by 5 bases, 9 bases remained unmatched. Germline V gene lookup returns CDR1 SGHVS and CDR2 FNYEAQ. This CDR3 contains 16 residues. This CDR3 reads CASSLGGLGSRETQYF. In nucleotides, the CDR3 is TGTGCCAGCAGCTTAGGGGGACTAGGATCTCGTGAGACCCAGTACTTC. Full variable domain (rest looked up from reference TRBV7-6 and TRBJ2-5): GAGVSQSPRYKVTKRGQDVALRCDPISGHVSLYWYRQALGQGPEFLTYFNYEAQQDKSGLPNDRFSAERPEGSISTLTIQRTEQRDSAMYRCASSLGGLGSRETQYFGPGTRLLVL.

V usage is TRBV28 and J usage is TRBJ2-7, with D perhaps TRBD1 or TRBD2 (5 bases each). V shed 4 bases and J shed 2 bases, with 15 bases lying between them. The CDR3 spans 15 residues. Germline CDR1 MDHEN, CDR2 SYDVKM. Here the CDR3 reads CASSSVGAATYEQYF. The CDR3 coding sequence is TGTGCCAGCAGTTCCGTCGGGGCAGCTACCTACGAGCAGTACTTC.

This chain links TRBV9 with TRBJ2-2, with D hard to call. CDR1 is SGDLS, CDR2 YYNGEE, per germline. The CDR3 has 17 amino acids. The V end was cut by 3 bases, the J end by 0 bases, with 15 bases between. The chain's CDR3 is CASSAPYLGSNTGELFF. The DNA for the CDR3 is TGTGCCAGCAGCGCCCCCTATCTCGGCTCGAACACCGGGGAGCTGTTTTTT.

The CDR3 loop reads CASSVAPDEKLFF. In nucleotides, the CDR3 is TGTGCCAGCAGCGTAGCCCCGGATGAAAAACTGTTTTTT. The chain is built from TRBV9 and TRBJ1-4; D is unclear. Looked up from germline, CDR1 is SGDLS and CDR2 is YYNGEE. Trimming shortened V by 0 bases and J by 6 bases, and 6 bases separated the two germline ends. The CDR3 sequence is 13 residues long. The complete variable domain, with remaining parts taken from reference TRBV9 and TRBJ1-4, reads DSGVTQTPKHLITATGQRVTLRCSPRSGDLSVYWYQQSLDQGLQFLIQYYNGEERAKGNILERFSAQQFPDLHSELNLSSLELGDSALYFCASSVAPDEKLFFGSGTQLSVL.

The genes are TRBV5-4 and TRBJ2-3; the match to TRBD2 covers 11 bases. This CDR3 contains 16 residues. With 4 bases clipped from V and 5 bases from J, the junction kept 9 bases outside the gene matches. Germline CDR1 SGHNT, CDR2 YYREEE (reference sequence). Here the CDR3 reads CASSAETSGAEDTQYF. CDR3 coding DNA: TGTGCCAGCAGCGCCGAGACTAGCGGGGCAGAAGATACGCAGTATTTT.

The rearrangement joins TRBV6-1 to TRBJ1-5, with TRBD1 as a possible D gene (6 bases). This CDR3 has 15 residues. The V end lost 2 bases, the J end lost 3 bases, and 11 bases lay between the germline ends. Germline V gene sequence: CDR1 MNHNS, CDR2 SASEGT. The CDR3 nucleotides are TGTGCCAGCAGTGAAAGAGGACAGCCCAATCAGCCCCAGCATTTT. Its translation is CASSERGQPNQPQHF.

The chain joins TRBV15 to TRBJ2-7; TRBD1 matches at 7 bases. Per germline, CDR1 LNHNV and CDR2 YYDKDF (reference sequence). The CDR3 is made up of 14 amino acids. J lost 3 bases, V lost 3 bases, and 5 bases had no gene match. CDR3 residues: CATSSNRGLYEQYF. The CDR3 DNA is TGTGCCACCAGCAGCAACAGGGGCCTCTACGAGCAGTACTTC.

V usage is TRBV5-4 and J usage is TRBJ1-1, with TRBD1 identical over 8 bases. Germline trimming cut 3 bases from V and 1 base from J; bases unmatched to any gene: 2. Germline V gives CDR1 SGHNT, CDR2 YYREEE (reference sequence). The CDR3 contains 14 residues. CDR3 nucleotide sequence: TGTGCCAGCAGCTGGGACAGGTCGAACACTGAAGCTTTCTTT. Protein sequence: CASSWDRSNTEAFF.

This clone was picked up one time. V is TRBV5-1 and J is TRBJ1-5; 8 bases map to TRBD1. The CDR3 has 15 amino acids. From germline, CDR1 is SGHRS and CDR2 YFSETQ. Trimming removed 0 bases from V and 3 bases from J; junction bases left unmatched: 2. CDR3 nucleotide sequence: TGCGCCAGCAGCTTGGGGACAGGGCCCAATCAGCCCCAGCATTTT. Protein: CASSLGTGPNQPQHF.

The sample holds one count of this clone. The rearrangement joins TRBV4-1 to TRBJ2-7, with TRBD1 matching over 9 bases. The ends lost 3 bases at V and 2 bases at J; junction bases unmatched: 5. This CDR3 region has 15 residues. From germline, CDR1 is MGHRA and CDR2 YSYEKL. The chain's CDR3 is CASSHSGQGTYEQYF. CDR3 coding DNA: TGCGCCAGCAGCCACTCGGGACAGGGTACCTACGAGCAGTACTTC.